This T cell receptor (beta chain) appears in the sequencing data of a study of blood T cells in healthy people across ages (dated by TCRdb to about 2015). Broadly, across the study: In model experiments, template switching captured about one uniquely barcoded TCR beta cDNA molecule for every two T cells. To avoid experimental bias, donors of different ages were distributed randomly across sequencing lanes. To track age-related changes in TCR beta repertoire diversity, the study relied on deep sequencing normalized with unique cDNA molecular identifiers. The donors were split into four age groups: young (average 16 years), middle-aged (around 37), aged (over 55) and long-lived (more than 80). The study analyzed two additional independent replicas of 1 million unique cDNA reads from the same blood draw for two donors, one aged 18 to 30 and one aged 80 or older. Broad study findings and their caveats: Estimates of total diversity from one million sequenced T cells were regarded as lower bounds and underestimates. The long-lived group showed more naive CD4+ T cells, fewer expanded clones and increased TCR diversity than the aged group, suggesting age selection. As age increased, observed TCR beta diversity per million T cells dropped in a roughly linear way, and a significant reduction was already evident by age approximately 40. Because the CMV infection status of the donors was unknown, age-related changes in expanded clonotypes may potentially have been confounded. Since profiling was done on bulk unsorted PBMCs, naive and antigen-experienced compartments could not be conclusively compared. There was a strong correlation between observed TCR beta diversity and the percentage of naive T cells measured by flow cytometry.

The library was produced with 5' RACE. The listed sequencing device is Illumina HiSeq 2500. A second PCR of about 6 to 12 cycles was run with a J-beta primer mix and a sample-barcoded 5' primer. A unique molecular identifier was introduced onto each TCR beta cDNA molecule by a template-switch 5' adaptor carrying 12 random nucleotides. Each sample yielded at least 2.5 million CDR3-containing paired-end reads. All of the RNA was converted into first-strand cDNA using the Mint cDNA synthesis kit, with a TRBC-specific oligonucleotide serving as the primer. All cDNA was treated with uracil-DNA glycosylase and then went through a first 18-cycle PCR with the universal primers M1SS and BC2_uni_R. The original methods were these. For normalization, 1 million high-quality reads were randomly selected from each sample, with every read carrying a distinct molecular identifier. Reads with shared molecular identifiers were discarded instead of being binned into consensus sequences. CDR3 identification, clonotype clustering and error correction used MiTCR with a Q25 quality threshold and the strictest error-elimination algorithm. A nonparametric unseen species model with Euler transformation was used to estimate a lower bound on total TCR beta diversity. TCRdb reworked the public reads: Q25 trimming with fastp, MiXCR clone assembly, productive beta chains retained. All rows with the same CDR3 protein become a single entry with the most common DNA and genes. The V and J calls, along with clone size, are taken from TCRdb and not from the paper's own processing. For this sample the table gives approximately 1.5 million distinct CDR3 sequences, of which about 32% were detected only once. In total, the top ten clones hold 10% to 12% of the sample.

There are 17 amino acids in the CDR3, from cysteine to phenylalanine inclusive. Only the CDR3 portion is preserved as DNA: 51 bases, with reading frame beginning at the first base. The germline V gene encodes CDR1 SGDLS and CDR2 YYNGEE. The donors were under 40 Caucasian individuals from Russia, aged 6 to 90 years, who were systemically healthy. Each donor gave approximately 9.3 milliliters of peripheral blood, collected into EDTA-treated Vacutainer tubes. Ficoll-Paque density-gradient centrifugation was used to isolate PBMCs, with at least 6 million obtained per sample. Total RNA was extracted from PBMCs with Trizol reagent, with at least 6 micrograms obtained per sample. For every donor, an aliquot of PBMCs went through flow cytometry to measure the percentages of naive CD45RAhigh/CD27high T cells. Details on this clonotype: Its antigen target is currently unknown. The junction departs from the called germline gene at one end, perhaps through a read error.

This sequence originates from a woman between 25 and 40 years old in good health. Specimen: blood. This sequence uses TRBV9 and TRBJ1-2, and 12 junction bases match TRBD1. CDR3 protein: CASSLRDRGPLGYGHTF. The DNA is as follows: TGTGCCAGCAGCCTCCGGGACAGGGGGCCCTTGGGCTATGGCCACACCTTC. Here the CDR3 is joined to the reference TRBV9 and TRBJ1-2 genes, and the full variable domain is: DSGVTQTPKHLITATGQRVTLRCSPRSGDLSVYWYQQSLDQGLQFLIQYYNGEERAKGNILERFSAQQFPDLHSELNLSSLELGDSALYFCASSLRDRGPLGYGHTFGSGTRLTVV.